The clone carrying this T cell receptor beta chain was counted only a few times. Its antigen is undetermined. Sample-barcoded 5' priming and a J-beta primer mix drove a second PCR of about 6 to 12 cycles. A 12-random-nucleotide template-switch adaptor tagged each cDNA molecule. TCRdb reprocessed the 5' RACE reads with MiXCR, giving one entry per CDR3 protein. The sample shows fewer than 900,000 distinct CDR3 sequences, about 40% of them seen only once. This sample is drawn from a study of blood T cells in healthy people across ages. Study conclusions and caveats: Aged donors had fewer naive CD4+ cells and lower diversity than long-lived donors. No conclusive comparison of naive versus antigen-experienced cells was possible with unsorted PBMCs.

This CDR3 is built from 14 residues. Trimming shortened V by 11 bases and J by 2 bases, and 16 bases separated the two germline ends. CDR1 and CDR2 (germline): MNHNS, SASEGT. Russia was home to the donors, healthy Caucasian individuals aged roughly 6 to 90. This receptor was identified in a woman aged 55-70 years in good health. The chain couples TRBV6-1 to TRBJ2-1, with unresolved D. Sequenced: blood. The DNA of the CDR3 is TGTGCCGCGAAGATGGGATGGACCTACAATGAGCAGTTCTTC. Translated: CAAKMGWTYNEQFF.